This TCR beta chain was sequenced in a study of blood T cell repertoires in COVID-19. Study in general: Some COVID-19 samples were acute and others convalescent; all came from the United States, Italy and Spain. From T cells, B-cell-depleted T cells, or PBMCs came the material, which was cDNA or gDNA.

TCRdb's table, derived via immunoSEQ multiplex PCR, lists solely in-frame clones and lacks some. Of about 200,000 clones in the sample, roughly four fifths are singletons; the top ten hold about 2.5%. Germline-derived CDR1 and CDR2 are SGHRS and YFSETQ. Germline trimming cut 0 bases from V and 6 bases from J; bases unmatched to any gene: 6. This CDR3 is built from 17 residues. Sequencing was done on a sample of peripheral blood. The chain has TRBV5-1 and TRBJ1-4; 12 bases line up with TRBD1. The clonotype comes from a woman aged 35 to 49 with active or convalescent COVID-19. CDR3: CASSLDNRDRGHEKLFF. The DNA for the CDR3 is TGCGCCAGCAGCTTGGATAACCGGGACAGGGGGCATGAAAAACTGTTTTTT.